Listed here is a single TCR beta chain. Its binding antigen is unknown. Within one base of it there is no much larger clone, and no base qualities were kept. The CDR3 has 14 amino acids, counting the end cysteine and phenylalanine. Only CDR3 DNA remains: 42 bases, in frame from the first base. The CDR1 and CDR2 encoded by the germline V gene are SGHAT and FQNNGV. Trimming removed 2 bases from V and 7 bases from J, leaving 14 bases between the germline ends. This sample was included in a study of shared clonotypes between healthy human individuals (dated by TCRdb to the early 2020s). The study in broad terms: The cohort included three men and a couple of women between 18 and 49 years of age. Per donor, three plates each were used for CD4 naive and CD4 memory, two for CD8 naive, and one for CD8 memory. Blood TCR repertoires of a handful of healthy adults were deeply sequenced to estimate repertoire size and the extent of clonotype sharing between individuals. Different laboratories and diverse techniques were used to prepare libraries and sequence TCR repertoires, to increase sequencing depth and limit assay-specific biases. Between about 0.8 and 9.5 billion PBMCs per donor were obtained by leukapheresis.

Using the deep immunoSEQ assay, TCR CDR3 regions were amplified from genomic DNA by multiplex PCR. For each cell subset, the extracted genomic DNA was distributed evenly across all wells of several immunoSEQ 96-well plates, and each plate served as one replicate. Each replicate PCR for sorted subsets received approximately 200 ng genomic DNA, equal to about 30,000 T cell genomes. The purified libraries were quantified using a Qubit 3.0 fluorometer, sized with a Bioanalyzer 2100, and then quantified again using the KAPA Library Quantification kit. Every immunoSEQ 96-well plate was sequenced on a dedicated single-read 150-cycle Illumina NextSeq 550 flow cell. In the source study's methods: Because only junctional sequences without quality scores were contained in the immunoSEQ output, filtering matching that applied to full-length reads could not be performed. Sequences were annotated with PyIR, a Python wrapper for IgBLAST v1.9, using IMGT germline references to assign V/J genes and CDR3. Reads with weak V/J assignments (E-value above 1e-6), missing CDR3, stop codons, out-of-frame junctions, or ambiguous translated residues were removed. V3J clonotypes were defined as sequences sharing the same inferred V gene, J gene, and CDR3 amino acid sequence. The percentage overlap between two repertoires was calculated by dividing the number of shared unique clonotypes by the size of the smaller repertoire. RTK rarefaction, the Chao1 estimator, and Recon v2.1 estimates of unobserved clonotypes were used to assess repertoire richness. OLGA was used to compute generation probabilities for all TCRbeta clonotypes that the gDNA method yielded from several donors. In its TCRdb copy, this immuneACCESS table keeps in-frame sequences only and misses some clones. Where compared with another copy, unresolved V genes explain less than half of these, and the others have no known cause. D and trimming were read from the DNA, whereas the V and J calls and clone size are those reported in that table. The sample includes 1.5 million to 2.5 million clones, with about 95% observed a single time. More than 0.9% of the sample is held by the ten biggest clonotypes.

Findings and caveats that apply to the study as a whole: Rarefaction of sorted-subset datasets indicated incomplete sequencing despite the large sequencing depth. Only blood was sampled, and tissue TCR repertoires likely differ from those in blood. Pairwise subsampling led to the expectation that sequencing depth would affect the degree of clonotype sharing among donors. Compared with non-shared clonotypes, the clonotypes found in all four sorted-subset donors had higher generation probabilities. Because the study included only a small number of donors, the genetic and exposure-history diversity represented was limited. Sharing across a handful of donors was observed for roughly 5% of naive CD4, less than 4% of naive CD8, over 2% of memory CD4, and about 0.39% of memory CD8 clonotypes. Naive subsets generally had larger estimated clonotype richness than memory subsets.

For the CD8 naive samples, CD45RO-negative cells were positively selected for CCR7, yielding a CD45RA+CCR7+ population from which TemRA cells were excluded. The donors were healthy, HIV-negative adults with no recently reported acute infections or vaccinations. Only Caucasian adults living in Nashville, Tennessee, USA were represented among the donors. Blood was collected by leukapheresis, and PBMCs were isolated by Ficoll-Histopaque density gradient centrifugation and then cryopreserved in liquid nitrogen vapor phase. Analytical flow cytometry was used to check the purity and quantity of each magnetically sorted T cell population. Each sorted fraction had its genomic DNA isolated and then quantified by UV absorbance on a Nanodrop 2000c.

The receptor chain draws on TRBV11-2 and TRBJ2-5; no confident D gene assignment can be made. The sequence was collected from a man between 18 and 29 years old in good health. The sequencing input was naive CD8+ T cells sorted from blood. The cell subset or site label corresponds to: CD45RA+CCR7+. Read as DNA, the sequence is TGTGCCAGCAGCTTACCCGACGGGTCGGGGACCCAGTACTTC. Translated, this gives CASSLPDGSGTQYF.